This TCR beta chain was obtained from a study of cytomegalovirus exposure and HLA in healthy donors. This clone was recorded once. This CDR3 spans 14 amino acids. V lost 4 bases and J lost 6; bases outside the gene matches: 6. Germline values: CDR1 LGHNA, CDR2 YNFKEQ. Primers: 60 Vbeta forward and 13 Jbeta reverse. The table came from immunoSEQ multiplex PCR; TCRdb's copy has only in-frame clones and leaves some out. The table has around 70,000 clones, roughly four fifths seen once; the top ten hold about an eighth. The chain joins TRBV4-2 to TRBJ2-4; 7 bases agree with TRBD1. This TCR was sampled from a male donor in good health and CMV-seropositive. The specimen was PBMCs. The CDR3 DNA reads TGTGCCAGCAGCCTCACCGGGACAGCAAACATTCAGTACTTC. It encodes CASSLTGTANIQYF.